The rows below give T cell receptor beta chains drawn from one sample of a study of Graves' ophthalmopathy and Graves' hyperthyroidism. TCRdb ran MiXCR on the multiplex PCR reads and lists one entry per CDR3 protein. The table has over a million distinct CDR3 sequences, about 40% seen once. Sequencing was carried out using peripheral blood or thyroid tissue (not recorded which). The receptor set was obtained from an adult man with Graves' hyperthyroidism. Both conserved end residues are part of each CDR3. Each record gives: clone size, J gene, D gene, V gene, CDR3 DNA, CDR3 protein. The D gene is left open where the match is weak. Only part of the rows carry a size: once, few, many, or a class if the clone is expanded.

size: once; J: TRBJ2-5; D: -; V: TRBV7-9; DNA: -; CDR3: CASSIYLCSVWTGSQETQYF
size: few; J: TRBJ1-6; D: -; V: TRBV12-3/TRBV12-4; DNA: TGTGCCAGCAGTTACTCGAGATCACCCCTCCACTTT; CDR3: CASSYSRSPLHF
size: -; J: TRBJ1-5; D: -; V: TRBV5-6; DNA: TGCGCCAGCAGCCAAGGCACGGCCTTGGGGGCACGTCAGCCCCAGCATTTT; CDR3: CASSQGTALGARQPQHF
size: few; J: TRBJ1-2; D: -; V: TRBV6-4; DNA: TGTGCCAGCAGTTACGCAAGCTGGTCCGGCTACACCTTC; CDR3: CASSYASWSGYTF
size: many; J: TRBJ1-3; D: -; V: TRBV14; DNA: TGTGCCAGCAGCCGGCAGGCCTCTGGAAACACCATATATTTT; CDR3: CASSRQASGNTIYF
size: -; J: TRBJ1-2; D: -; V: TRBV12-3/TRBV12-4; DNA: TGTGCCAGCAGTTTAGGGGCGCCTTATGGCTACACCTTC; CDR3: CASSLGAPYGYTF
size: -; J: TRBJ2-2; D: -; V: TRBV14; DNA: TGTGCCAGCCGTAGGACAGAGGACGGGGAGCTGTTTTTT; CDR3: CASRRTEDGELFF
size: few; J: TRBJ1-4; D: -; V: TRBV7-9; DNA: TGTGCCAGCAGCTACCAGGGAACTAATGAAAAACTGTTTTTT; CDR3: CASSYQGTNEKLFF
size: many; J: TRBJ1-5; D: -; V: TRBV12-3/TRBV12-4; DNA: TGTGCCAGCAGTCCACATAATGCTATACCGAATCAGCCCCAGCATTTT; CDR3: CASSPHNAIPNQPQHF
size: -; J: TRBJ2-7; D: -; V: TRBV5-6; DNA: TGTGCCAACAGCTTGGGTATCCTGGTGGGCGAGCAGTACTTC; CDR3: CANSLGILVGEQYF
size: many; J: TRBJ2-6; D: -; V: TRBV29-1; DNA: TGCAGCGCCCCGGAGCCTGGGGCCAACGTCCTGACTTTC; CDR3: CSAPEPGANVLTF
size: many; J: TRBJ2-5; D: -; V: TRBV20-1; DNA: TGCAGTATAGACAGTAGAAGGACCCAGTACTTC; CDR3: CSIDSRRTQYF
size: -; J: TRBJ2-5; D: -; V: TRBV5-8; DNA: TGTGCCAGCAGCTTGTATAGGGGAAGTCTGGAGACCCAGTACTTC; CDR3: CASSLYRGSLETQYF
size: many; J: TRBJ2-7; D: TRBD1; V: TRBV7-8; DNA: TGTGCCAGCAGGGAGACAGGGGCCGTGGGCGAGCAGTACTTC; CDR3: CASRETGAVGEQYF
size: many; J: TRBJ2-7; D: TRBD2; V: TRBV7-9; DNA: TGTGCCAGCAGCATGCGTCCTAGCGGGGTCTCCTACGAGCAGTACTTC; CDR3: CASSMRPSGVSYEQYF
size: few; J: TRBJ2-3; D: -; V: TRBV29-1; DNA: TGCAGCGTTTTTCTGATCAGGGATACGCAGTATTTT; CDR3: CSVFLIRDTQYF
size: once; J: TRBJ1-2; D: -; V: TRBV10-3; DNA: TGTGCCAGCAGTCCCACAGGGTTTTTACATGGCTACGCCTTC; CDR3: CASSPTGFLHGYAF
size: once; J: TRBJ2-7; D: TRBD2; V: TRBV28; DNA: TGTGCCAGCCTACCTTATAGCGGGAGCTCCTACGAGCAGTACTTC; CDR3: CASLPYSGSSYEQYF
size: -; J: TRBJ2-2; D: TRBD1; V: TRBV20-1; DNA: TGCAGTGCTAGAAAGACAGGGATGTTCGGGGAGCTGTTTTTT; CDR3: CSARKTGMFGELFF
size: -; J: TRBJ1-4; D: -; V: TRBV5-1; DNA: TGCGCCAGCAGCTTGGAGGGAGCTAGGGAAAAACTGTTTTTT; CDR3: CASSLEGAREKLFF
size: -; J: TRBJ2-5; D: TRBD1; V: TRBV7-8; DNA: TGTGCCAGCAGCTTACTTGGGACAGGGAGGGAGCGAGAGACCCAGTACTTC; CDR3: CASSLLGTGRERETQYF
size: many; J: TRBJ2-2; D: -; V: TRBV20-1; DNA: TGCAGTGCTAGAGATCTCCTAGCGCCGAACACCGGGGAGCTGTTTTTT; CDR3: CSARDLLAPNTGELFF
size: many; J: TRBJ2-5; D: TRBD2; V: TRBV7-8; DNA: TGTGCCAGCACCCGAAGCGGGGGGATACAAGAGACCCAGTACTTC; CDR3: CASTRSGGIQETQYF
size: -; J: TRBJ1-1; D: -; V: TRBV24-1; DNA: TGTGCCACCAGTGACTCAGGGAATGAAGCTTTCTTT; CDR3: CATSDSGNEAFF
size: many; J: TRBJ1-2; D: TRBD1; V: TRBV2; DNA: TGTGCCAGCAGTGAGAGGACAGGAGCTAACTATGGCTACACCTTC; CDR3: CASSERTGANYGYTF
size: few; J: TRBJ1-2; D: TRBD1; V: TRBV4-3; DNA: TGCGCCAGCAGCCGACGGACAGGGGGTGGCTACACCTTC; CDR3: CASSRRTGGGYTF
size: once; J: TRBJ1-5; D: -; V: TRBV7-2; DNA: TGTGCCAGCAGCTTAGAGCCGGGGCCTGGATGGCCCCAGCATTTT; CDR3: CASSLEPGPGWPQHF
size: many; J: TRBJ2-7; D: TRBD2; V: TRBV20-1; DNA: TGCAGTGCTCAGTGGACTAGCGGGCTTACACCGGGGGAGCAGTACTTC; CDR3: CSAQWTSGLTPGEQYF
size: many; J: TRBJ1-2; D: -; V: TRBV14; DNA: TGTGCCAGCAGCCCCCGGGTAAGGGACGGCTACACCTTC; CDR3: CASSPRVRDGYTF
size: -; J: TRBJ2-5; D: -; V: TRBV5-4; DNA: TGTGCCAGCAGCTGGGGGACCGAGAACTTC; CDR3: CASSWGTENF
size: -; J: TRBJ2-2; D: -; V: TRBV5-1; DNA: TGCGCCAGCAGCTTGGCCGTTCTGAACACCGGGGAGCTGTTTTTT; CDR3: CASSLAVLNTGELFF
size: many; J: TRBJ2-7; D: TRBD2; V: TRBV5-4; DNA: TGTGCCAGCAGCCCGAGGACTAGCGGTCCCTACGAGCAGTACTTC; CDR3: CASSPRTSGPYEQYF
size: few; J: TRBJ1-4; D: -; V: TRBV7-2; DNA: TGTGCCAGCAGCTTAGCTTCGGGCCGTACAAATGAAAAACTGTTTTTT; CDR3: CASSLASGRTNEKLFF
size: -; J: TRBJ1-1; D: TRBD1; V: TRBV6-5; DNA: TGTGCCAGCACCAAGACAGGGGTCGGCACTGAAGCTTTCTTT; CDR3: CASTKTGVGTEAFF